A selection of T cell receptor beta chains follows, all from one sample in a study of T cell responses to AZD1222 COVID-19 vaccine. Using immunoSEQ multiplex PCR, the repertoire was profiled, and TCRdb retains in-frame clones only, with some absent. The data contain approximately 18,000 clones, 80% to 85% of them singletons. This specimen consisted of peripheral blood, obtained 28 days after the second AZD1222 dose. The source of these receptors is an adult who received the AZD1222 COVID-19 vaccine. Both conserved end residues are part of each CDR3. The D gene is left open where the match is weak. The listing skips clone size in some rows; elsewhere it reads once, few, many or a size class.

d_gene	v_gene	j_gene	abundance	CDR3nt	CDR3aa
.	TRBV2	TRBJ1-4	.	TGTGCCAGCAGCTCATCCCGGGACATGGAAAAACTGTTTTTT	CASSSSRDMEKLFF
TRBD1	TRBV28	TRBJ1-4	.	TGTGCCAGCAGTGCGACAGGGAAAGATGAAAAACTGTTTTTT	CASSATGKDEKLFF
.	TRBV9	TRBJ1-4	.	TGTGCCAGCAGCGTAGGAGTCCAGAATGAAAAACTGTTTTTT	CASSVGVQNEKLFF
TRBD2	TRBV3-1/TRBV3-2	TRBJ2-3	.	TGTGCCAGCAGCCAATTAGCGGGGGGGCGGACAGATACGCAGTATTTT	CASSQLAGGRTDTQYF
.	TRBV4-3	TRBJ2-1	.	TGCGCCAGCAGCCAAGGACCGAGCTCCTACAATGAGCAGTTCTTC	CASSQGPSSYNEQFF
TRBD1	TRBV5-6	TRBJ1-1	.	TGTGCCAGCAGCTTCTGGACAGGGGACGCAAAGAACACTGAAGCTTTCTTT	CASSFWTGDAKNTEAFF
TRBD1	TRBV5-5	TRBJ1-5	few	TGTGCCAGCAGCTTGTTACAGGGGGCGGACAATCAGCCCCAGCATTTT	CASSLLQGADNQPQHF
.	TRBV9	TRBJ1-5	.	TGTGCCAGCAGCGTAGATGGACGGGATAATCAGCCCCAGCATTTT	CASSVDGRDNQPQHF
.	TRBV19	TRBJ2-2	.	TGTGCCAGTAGTATCGAGGACTATTCCGGGGAGCTGTTTTTT	CASSIEDYSGELFF
.	TRBV27	TRBJ1-5	.	TGTGCCAGCAGTTTATCCGGGGGCGGGGGAGGATATCAGCCCCAGCATTTT	CASSLSGGGGGYQPQHF
TRBD1	TRBV19	TRBJ2-7	.	TGTGCCAGTAGTATAGGCGCCGGGACAGGGATCGACGAGCAGTACTTC	CASSIGAGTGIDEQYF
.	TRBV5-4	TRBJ2-1	.	TGTGCCAGCAGCTCCGGGGGGCCTGGGACCTACAATGAGCAGTTCTTC	CASSSGGPGTYNEQFF
.	TRBV6-2/TRBV6-3	TRBJ1-5	.	TGTGCCAGCAGTTACTCTGGGTTCCCCCATGGCAATCAGCCCCAGCATTTT	CASSYSGFPHGNQPQHF
TRBD2	TRBV12-3/TRBV12-4	TRBJ2-1	.	TGTGCCAGCAGCGATTCGGGGGGGAATGAGCAGTTCTTC	CASSDSGGNEQFF
TRBD2	TRBV7-2	TRBJ2-1	.	TGTGCCAGCAGCTTAGCGAACGGGGGGGGCCAGTTCTTC	CASSLANGGGQFF
TRBD2	TRBV11-1	TRBJ2-1	.	TGTGCCAGTTCCACGGGGGGTTCCTACAATGAGCAGTTCTTC	CASSTGGSYNEQFF
.	TRBV14	TRBJ1-1	few	TGTGCCAGCAGCCCCTCCGGCAGGGTGGGCACTGAAGCTTTCTTT	CASSPSGRVGTEAFF
.	TRBV29-1	TRBJ2-1	.	TGCAGCGTCCTTAAGGGAACAGGGGGGGATGAGCAGTTCTTC	CSVLKGTGGDEQFF
.	TRBV3-1/TRBV3-2	TRBJ1-6	.	TGTGCCAGCAGCCAAGGCGGGGGACCCCTCCACTTT	CASSQGGGPLHF
.	TRBV28	TRBJ1-4	.	TGTGCCAGCCGGGGTGCCTCGAATGAAAAACTGTTTTTT	CASRGASNEKLFF
.	TRBV12-1	TRBJ2-3	.	TGTGCCAGCAGCTTCCGTTGGGGACAGTCTAGCACAGATACGCAGTATTTT	CASSFRWGQSSTDTQYF
TRBD1	TRBV5-6	TRBJ1-1	few	TGTGCCAGCAGCCCGGGGACAGCAAAAGCTTTCTTT	CASSPGTAKAFF
.	TRBV7-2	TRBJ2-7	.	TGTGCCAGCAGCTTCCTAGCGATAATCTCTTCCGAGCAGTACTTC	CASSFLAIISSEQYF
.	TRBV21-1	TRBJ2-1	.	TGTGCCAGCAGCCCCAGACGGAGGGAGCAGTTCTTC	CASSPRRREQFF
.	TRBV5-1	TRBJ1-1	.	TGCGCCAGCAGCTTGGGAACGGCCACTGAAGCTTTCTTT	CASSLGTATEAFF
.	TRBV27	TRBJ2-7	.	TGTGCCAGCAGTTTATCGGGGGGAGACAGAGCCTACGAGCAGTACTTC	CASSLSGGDRAYEQYF
.	TRBV28	TRBJ1-6	.	TGTGCCAGCGGACCTTATAATTCACCCCTCCACTTT	CASGPYNSPLHF
TRBD1	TRBV7-6	TRBJ2-2	.	TGTGCCAGCAGCCTCCTACAGGGGGCGAACACCGGGGAGCTGTTTTTT	CASSLLQGANTGELFF
.	TRBV7-7	TRBJ1-1	.	TGTGCTAGCAGCCCCCTCACTGAAGCTTTCTTT	CASSPLTEAFF
.	TRBV5-6	TRBJ1-2	once	TGTGCCAGCAGCTTGGCGGCCGGCTACACCTTC	CASSLAAGYTF
.	TRBV10-3	TRBJ2-6	.	TGTGCCATCAGTGAGAATGGACTCTCTGGGGCCAACGTCCTGACTTTC	CAISENGLSGANVLTF
.	TRBV9	TRBJ2-5	once	TGTGCCAGCAGCCCGGAGGGGGGGCTGAAAGAGACCCAGTACTTC	CASSPEGGLKETQYF
.	TRBV7-9	TRBJ2-1	.	TGTGCCAGCAGCCTATCTAGGAACAATGAGCAGTTCTTC	CASSLSRNNEQFF